Described below is a single T cell receptor (beta chain) sequence and its context. Its antigen is still unknown. The CDR3 contains 17 residues. The ends were cut back, 0 bases at V and 1 base at J, with 16 bases in the middle. CDR1 and CDR2 (germline): LNHNV, YYDKDF (reference sequence). TCRdb's table, derived via immunoSEQ multiplex PCR, lists solely in-frame clones and lacks some. The sample carries about 48,000 clones, 89% recorded once. This entry belongs to a study of OX40 agonist ivuxolimab in advanced cancers. Study as a whole: Patients were dosed with the agonistic anti-OX40 (CD134) antibody ivuxolimab.

Study outcomes and limitations: What antigens the expanded peripheral T cells recognized was never established.

The sequence was obtained from an adult with an advanced solid tumor such as melanoma, head and neck, liver or kidney cancer. The sequencing used CD4+ or CD8+ T cells sorted from blood, collected in a trial of the OX40 agonist ivuxolimab. V is TRBV15 and J is TRBJ2-7; D is undetermined. In DNA form, the CDR3 reads TGTGCCACCAGCAGAGAAGGTTGGGCAGGATCATCCTACGAGCAGTACTTC. This encodes CATSREGWAGSSYEQYF. Looking up the rest from reference TRBV15 and TRBJ2-7 gives the full variable domain: DAMVIQNPRYQVTQFGKPVTLSCSQTLNHNVMYWYQQKSSQAPKLLFHYYDKDFNNEADTPDNFQSRRPNTSFCFLDIRSPGLGDTAMYLCATSREGWAGSSYEQYFGPGTRLTVT.